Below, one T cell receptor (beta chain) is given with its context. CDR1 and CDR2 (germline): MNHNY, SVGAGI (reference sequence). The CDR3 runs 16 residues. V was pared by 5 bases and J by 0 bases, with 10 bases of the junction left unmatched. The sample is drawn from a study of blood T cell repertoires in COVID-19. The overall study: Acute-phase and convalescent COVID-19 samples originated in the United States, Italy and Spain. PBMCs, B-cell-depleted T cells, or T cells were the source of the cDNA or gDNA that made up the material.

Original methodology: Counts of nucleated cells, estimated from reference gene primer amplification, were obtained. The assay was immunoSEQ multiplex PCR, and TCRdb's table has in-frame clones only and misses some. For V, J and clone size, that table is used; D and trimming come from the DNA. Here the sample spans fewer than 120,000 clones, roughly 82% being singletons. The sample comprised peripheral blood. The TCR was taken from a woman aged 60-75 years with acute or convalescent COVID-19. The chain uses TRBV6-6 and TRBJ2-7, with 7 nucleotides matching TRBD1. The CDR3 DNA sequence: TGTGCCAGCAGTCGATCCCGGGACAGCCTCTCCTACGAGCAGTACTTC. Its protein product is CASSRSRDSLSYEQYF.